This is a list of T cell receptor beta chains from one sample in a study of cytomegalovirus exposure and HLA in healthy donors. Libraries were prepared by immunoSEQ multiplex PCR; TCRdb keeps only in-frame clonotypes and omits some of them. The sample consists of over 120,000 clones, 70% to 85% of them appearing once. The sequenced material came from PBMCs. The receptors derive from a woman aged 60-75 years in good health and CMV-seropositive. Both conserved end residues are part of each CDR3.

TRBJ1-2	TRBV7-2	CASSLRDRGPGGYTF
TRBJ2-5	TRBV4-3	CASSQELAGDRGETQYF
TRBJ2-3	TRBV29-1	CSVVQGGTDTQYF
TRBJ2-4	TRBV14	CASSLQPGKGKNIQYF
TRBJ2-1	TRBV4-1	CASSHQGATLDSYNEQFF
TRBJ2-3	TRBV5-4	CASSQTSGSTDTQYF
TRBJ1-4	TRBV29-1	CSVGPGSSNEKLFF
TRBJ2-4	TRBV2	CASRAGQGSSKNIQYF
TRBJ2-1	TRBV7-8	CASSPRTGPEQFF
TRBJ2-1	TRBV7-6	CASSLAPSGRAFEQFF
TRBJ2-1	TRBV23-1	CASSQDQHRDINEQFF
TRBJ2-1	TRBV7-3	CASSLGTSWLNEQFF
TRBJ2-5	TRBV7-3	CASSFGLAGTDEQYF
TRBJ2-6	TRBV6-5	CASRFGRTGANVLTF